Judged by abundance, the clone carrying this T cell receptor beta chain is medium-sized. TCRdb re-analyzed the PCR reads through MiXCR. The data contain tens of thousands of clones, about 30% of them singletons. Germline V gives CDR1 MNHNS, CDR2 SASEGT. Losses at the gene ends were 5 bases for V and 5 bases for J; bases not matched to a gene: 6. The CDR3 loop spans 14 amino acids. These data are taken from a study of metastatic and nonmetastatic thyroid tumors. Thyroid surgery took place with no prior treatment in any patient. Sequencing input: tumor tissue. The sequence derives from a female donor with papillary thyroid cancer or a benign thyroid nodule (not recorded which). Some clones in this sample may be carry-over from other donors' samples. The J gene is TRBJ2-7, the V gene TRBV6-1; 10 bases map to TRBD1. This CDR3 reads CASSRDRGNHEQYF. The CDR3, as DNA: TGTGCCAGCAGTCGGGACAGGGGTAACCACGAGCAGTACTTC.